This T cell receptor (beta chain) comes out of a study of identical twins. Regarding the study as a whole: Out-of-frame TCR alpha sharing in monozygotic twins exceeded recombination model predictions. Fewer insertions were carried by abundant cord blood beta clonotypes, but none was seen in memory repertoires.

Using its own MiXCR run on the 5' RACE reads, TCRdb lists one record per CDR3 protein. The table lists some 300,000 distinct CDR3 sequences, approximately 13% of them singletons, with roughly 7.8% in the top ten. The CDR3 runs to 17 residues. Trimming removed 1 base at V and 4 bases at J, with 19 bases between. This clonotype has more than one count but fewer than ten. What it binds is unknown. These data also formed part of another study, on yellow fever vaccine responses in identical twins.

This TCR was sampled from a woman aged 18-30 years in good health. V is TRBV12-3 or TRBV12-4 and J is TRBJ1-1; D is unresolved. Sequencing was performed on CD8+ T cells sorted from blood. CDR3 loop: CASSLVNLGTAATEAFF. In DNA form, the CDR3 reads TGTGCCAGCAGTTTAGTAAATTTAGGAACAGCTGCCACTGAAGCTTTCTTT.